This TCR beta chain is from a study of lymphopenia after photon versus proton radiotherapy. Study-level results: A bigger post-nadir fall in TCR diversity correlated inversely with survival time in deceased patients. Survival link was tested only in deceased patients; proton benefit remains a possibility. Proton therapy kept repertoires fairly stable, unlike photons, which gained effector/memory cells. After the lymphocyte nadir, photon-treated repertoires showed oligoclonal expansion, especially of CD8+ Temra cells.

Details on this clone: Its antigen is currently unknown.

Trimming took off 0 bases at V and 4 bases at J, with 14 bases between the two ends. Germline CDR1 is SGDLS and CDR2 is YYNGEE. This CDR3 contains 17 residues. Clones were read by immunoSEQ multiplex PCR, and TCRdb kept only the in-frame ones, dropping some. Among around 35,000 clones listed, roughly 84% were seen once. The chain combines TRBV9 with TRBJ2-6, with D possibly called TRBD1 or TRBD2 (6 bases each). The sequence derives from a man aged 50 or older with gastric cancer. The sequencing used peripheral blood, collected from a patient treated with photon-based radiotherapy. The CDR3 DNA is TGTGCCAGCAGCGTAGCCAGGGGAGGTACAGGGGCCAACGTCCTGACTTTC. This codes for CASSVARGGTGANVLTF.